Sequencing of this T cell receptor beta chain was carried out in a study of blood T cell repertoires in COVID-19. About the research overall: Material from acute and convalescent COVID-19 was sourced from the United States, Italy and Spain.

Trimming took off 4 bases at V and 1 base at J, with 7 bases between the two ends. This CDR3 comprises 13 residues. CDR1 is SGHDN and CDR2 is FVKESK in the germline V gene. Measured with immunoSEQ multiplex PCR; TCRdb has only the in-frame clones, and not every one. Of hundreds of thousands of clones listed, approximately 89% are singletons. Participants spanned ages about 18 to 95 years and resided in about 25 US areas. The sequenced sample consisted of PBMCs or T cells enriched from blood (not recorded which). The V and J genes are TRBV14 and TRBJ1-2, with D uncertain. The TCR comes from a woman aged 40-49 years who had recovered from COVID-19. CDR3 residues: CASSRDLNYGYTF. DNA of the CDR3: TGTGCCAGCAGCCGAGACCTTAACTATGGCTACACCTTC.